This T cell receptor (beta chain) was identified in a study of control samples from healthy donors and cancer patients. Generated by immunoSEQ multiplex PCR, the TCRdb table keeps only in-frame clones and is missing some. The sample shows 55,000 to 80,000 clones, approximately 89% of them seen only once. J lost 7 bases, V lost 11 bases, and 10 bases had no gene match. The CDR3 is made up of 13 amino acids. This TCR derives from a man between 60 and 75 years old with colorectal cancer. Input material: PBMCs. The V and J genes are TRBV12-3 or TRBV12-4 and TRBJ1-4; TRBD1 aligns across 7 bases. The CDR3, as DNA: TGTGCCTCGCGACAGGGCTGGGGTGAAAAACTGTTTTTT. As protein: CASRQGWGEKLFF.